The sequence of this TCR beta chain was determined in a study of cytomegalovirus exposure and HLA in healthy donors. Use of 60 Vbeta and 13 Jbeta primers characterized the PCR. Method: immunoSEQ multiplex PCR; TCRdb's copy keeps in-frame clones and lacks some. The sample records 150,000 to 200,000 clones, almost 85% being singletons. Study findings and constraints: It was around 160 TCR beta chains that were listed as cytomegalovirus-associated.

Unrecorded immune exposures were likely, despite nominal health at sampling. Trimming took off 1 base at V and 2 bases at J, with 9 bases between the two ends. Germline CDR1 and CDR2: SGHAT and FQNNGV. The CDR3 runs 14 residues. Concerning this clone: Its antigen is still unknown.

Sequences were obtained from PBMCs. The rearrangement joins TRBV11-2 to TRBJ2-7; D not certain. The clonotype was recovered from a boy aged 5-17 years in good health and CMV-seronegative. CDR3 in amino acids: CASSLGFSAYEQYF. In DNA form, the CDR3 reads TGTGCCAGCAGCTTAGGGTTTTCAGCCTACGAGCAGTACTTC.